Listed below are T cell receptor beta chains from one sample, sequenced in a study of control samples from healthy donors and cancer patients. The assay was immunoSEQ multiplex PCR, and TCRdb's table has in-frame clones only and misses some. Found here are around 140,000 clones, approximately 90% of them singletons; the top ten hold roughly 2.5%. Sequenced material: blood. Every receptor here comes from a man aged 35-49 years in good health. Both conserved end residues are part of each CDR3. D genes are given only for firm matches. Expanded clones get a size class; other rows say once, few or many, or leave the size out.

TRBJ1-2 | - | - | TRBV5-8 | TGTGCCAGCAGCTTTGCAGGATCTGGCTACACCTTC | CASSFAGSGYTF
TRBJ2-5 | - | - | TRBV11-2 | TGTGCCAGCAGCTTAGGGGCGACCGTGGAGACCCAGTACTTC | CASSLGATVETQYF
TRBJ2-7 | - | - | TRBV21-1 | TGTGCCAGCAGCCGGGGATTCGGCGGTGGCCCGGGACTTCACGACTACGAGCAGTACTTC | CASSRGFGGGPGLHDYEQYF
TRBJ2-7 | - | TRBD2 | TRBV28 | TGTGCCAGCAGTTCCCCGGGAGGATCCTACGAGCAGTACTTC | CASSSPGGSYEQYF
TRBJ2-5 | - | - | TRBV6-2/TRBV6-3 | TGTGCCAGCAGTTACGGTCGTTTCGTGACCCAGTACTTC | CASSYGRFVTQYF
TRBJ2-1 | - | TRBD2 | TRBV19 | TGTGCCAGTAGTACCCGGGGGGGCTCCTACAATGAGCAGTTCTTC | CASSTRGGSYNEQFF
TRBJ1-2 | - | TRBD1 | TRBV11-2 | TGTGCCAGCAGTAACAGGGGGCTTAACTATGGCTACACCTTC | CASSNRGLNYGYTF
TRBJ1-5 | few | - | TRBV24-1 | TGTGCCACCAGTCCGGCAGGGTGGGATCAGCCCCAGCATTTT | CATSPAGWDQPQHF
TRBJ1-6 | - | TRBD1 | TRBV11-2 | TGTGCCAGCAGCTTAGGGACAGGGTCGGATTCACCCCTCCACTTT | CASSLGTGSDSPLHF
TRBJ2-3 | - | - | TRBV7-2 | TGTGCCAGCAGCCGTGGGACCACCTTTGGGGCCAGCACAGATACGCAGTATTTT | CASSRGTTFGASTDTQYF
TRBJ1-5 | - | - | TRBV4-2 | TGTGCCAGCAGCCAAGAGGCAGCTTTCTTACAGCCCCAGCATTTT | CASSQEAAFLQPQHF
TRBJ1-2 | - | TRBD1 | TRBV6-5 | TGTGCCAGCAGTCGGGACAGGGGCGGCTATGGCTACACCTTC | CASSRDRGGYGYTF
TRBJ2-3 | - | - | TRBV15 | TGTGCCACCAGCAGAGAGGGCGGGGTCACAGATACGCAGTATTTT | CATSREGGVTDTQYF
TRBJ2-7 | - | TRBD1 | TRBV7-2 | TGTGCCAGCAGCACTAGGACAGGGGTCATCTACGAGCAGTACTTC | CASSTRTGVIYEQYF
TRBJ2-3 | - | - | TRBV12-5 | TGTGCTAGTGGTTTGGGGTCAGGCCCAGATACGCAGTATTTT | CASGLGSGPDTQYF
TRBJ1-2 | - | TRBD1 | TRBV3-1/TRBV3-2 | TGTGCCAGCAGCCAAGGCGACAGGGGACATGGCTACACCTTC | CASSQGDRGHGYTF
TRBJ1-2 | once | - | TRBV19 | TGTGCCAGTAGTATACAGGGGAACTATGGCTACACCTTC | CASSIQGNYGYTF
TRBJ2-7 | - | TRBD2 | TRBV6-4 | TGTGCCAGCAGTCGGGACTACCTTGGGGAGCAGTACTTC | CASSRDYLGEQYF
TRBJ1-4 | - | TRBD1 | TRBV27 | TGTGCCAGCAGTTTAGTTGGGACAGGGTCCACACTAGGGCTGTTTTTT | CASSLVGTGSTLGLFF
TRBJ2-3 | - | TRBD1 | TRBV6-5 | TGTGCCAGCAGTTACTCTGGACAGGTTCCAGATACGCAGTATTTT | CASSYSGQVPDTQYF
TRBJ1-4 | - | - | TRBV9 | TGTGCCAGCAGCCCAGGGGTGGGAACTAATGAAAAACTGTTTTTT | CASSPGVGTNEKLFF
TRBJ2-6 | - | TRBD1 | TRBV19 | TGTGCCAGTACCGACAGGGCCCTCTCTGGGGCCAACGTCCTGACTTTC | CASTDRALSGANVLTF
TRBJ1-2 | - | TRBD1 | TRBV19 | TGTGCCAGTAGTCCGACAGGGGCAAACTATGGCTACACCTTC | CASSPTGANYGYTF
TRBJ2-1 | - | - | TRBV5-4 | TGTGCCAGCAGCTTGGGTCAGGGCGTATACAATGAGCAGTTCTTC | CASSLGQGVYNEQFF
TRBJ2-4 | - | TRBD1 | TRBV18 | TGTGCCAGCTCACCGCCGGGACAGGGGTTAAACATTCAGTACTTC | CASSPPGQGLNIQYF
TRBJ2-1 | - | TRBD1 | TRBV10-3 | TGTGCCATCAGTGAACCCGGACAGGTCGATGAGCAGTTCTTC | CAISEPGQVDEQFF
TRBJ1-5 | - | TRBD1 | TRBV19 | TGTGCCAGTAGTTTCGATGGGACAGGGGGGCATCAGCCCCAGCATTTT | CASSFDGTGGHQPQHF
TRBJ2-7 | - | TRBD1 | TRBV5-1 | TGCGCCAGCAGCTTGGGGACAGGATGGGTAACCTACGAGCAGTACTTC | CASSLGTGWVTYEQYF
TRBJ1-4 | - | TRBD1 | TRBV27 | TGTGCCAGCAGTTTAAGGGACAGTGGGGAAAAACTGTTTTTT | CASSLRDSGEKLFF